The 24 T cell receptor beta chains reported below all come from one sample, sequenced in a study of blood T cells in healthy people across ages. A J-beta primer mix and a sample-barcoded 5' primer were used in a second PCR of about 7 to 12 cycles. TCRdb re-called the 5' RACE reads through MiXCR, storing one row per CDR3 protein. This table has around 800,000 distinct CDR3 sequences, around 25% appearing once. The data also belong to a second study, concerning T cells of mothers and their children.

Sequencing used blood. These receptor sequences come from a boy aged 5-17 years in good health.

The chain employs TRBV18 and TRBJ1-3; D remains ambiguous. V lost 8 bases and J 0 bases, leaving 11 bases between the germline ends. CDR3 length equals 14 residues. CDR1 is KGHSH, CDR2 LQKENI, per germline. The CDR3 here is CASHPGLSGNTIYF. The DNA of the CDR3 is TGTGCCAGCCACCCGGGCCTCTCTGGAAACACCATATATTTT.

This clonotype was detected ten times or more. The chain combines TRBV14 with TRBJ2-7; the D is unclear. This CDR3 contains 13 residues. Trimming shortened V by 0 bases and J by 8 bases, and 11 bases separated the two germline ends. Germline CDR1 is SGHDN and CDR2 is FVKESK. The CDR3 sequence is CASSQDPRAQQYF. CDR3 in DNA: TGTGCCAGCAGCCAAGATCCACGGGCGCAGCAGTACTTC.

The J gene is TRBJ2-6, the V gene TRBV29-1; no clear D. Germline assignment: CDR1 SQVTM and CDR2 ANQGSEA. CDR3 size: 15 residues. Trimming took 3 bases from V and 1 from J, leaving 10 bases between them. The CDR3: CSVDGFASGANVLTF. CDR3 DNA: TGCAGCGTTGACGGCTTCGCATCTGGGGCCAACGTCCTGACTTTC.

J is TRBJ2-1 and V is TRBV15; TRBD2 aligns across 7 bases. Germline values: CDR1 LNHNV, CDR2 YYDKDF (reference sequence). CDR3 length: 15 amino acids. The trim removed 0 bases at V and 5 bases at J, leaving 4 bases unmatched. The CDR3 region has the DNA TGTGCCACCAGCAGAGATTCTACTAGCGACAATGAGCAGTTCTTC. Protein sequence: CATSRDSTSDNEQFF.

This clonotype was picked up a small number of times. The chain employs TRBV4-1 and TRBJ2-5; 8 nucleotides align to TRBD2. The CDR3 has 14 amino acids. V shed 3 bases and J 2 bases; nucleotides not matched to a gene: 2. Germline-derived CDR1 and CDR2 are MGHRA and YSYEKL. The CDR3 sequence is CASSQGLGQETQYF. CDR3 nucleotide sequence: TGCGCCAGCAGCCAGGGACTAGGACAAGAGACCCAGTACTTC.

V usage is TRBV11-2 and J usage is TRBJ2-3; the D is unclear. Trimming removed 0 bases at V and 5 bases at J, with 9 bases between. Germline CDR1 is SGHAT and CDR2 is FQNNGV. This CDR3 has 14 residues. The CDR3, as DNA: TGTGCCAGCAGCTTAGATTCCAGGAAAGATACGCAGTATTTT. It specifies CASSLDSRKDTQYF.

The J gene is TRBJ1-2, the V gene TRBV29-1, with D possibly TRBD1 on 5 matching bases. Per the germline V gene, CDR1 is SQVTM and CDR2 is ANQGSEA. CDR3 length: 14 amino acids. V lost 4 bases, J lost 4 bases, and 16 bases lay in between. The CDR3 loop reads CSVVGVPGVYGYTF. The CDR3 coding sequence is TGCAGCGTTGTAGGGGTCCCGGGGGTCTATGGCTACACCTTC.

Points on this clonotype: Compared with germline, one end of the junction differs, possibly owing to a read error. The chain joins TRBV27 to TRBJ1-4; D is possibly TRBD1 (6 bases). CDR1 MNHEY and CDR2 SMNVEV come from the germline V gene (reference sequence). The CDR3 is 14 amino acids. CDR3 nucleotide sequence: TGTGCCGGCAGCCGCCAGGGGACTAATGAAAAACTGTTTTTT. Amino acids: CAGSRQGTNEKLFF.

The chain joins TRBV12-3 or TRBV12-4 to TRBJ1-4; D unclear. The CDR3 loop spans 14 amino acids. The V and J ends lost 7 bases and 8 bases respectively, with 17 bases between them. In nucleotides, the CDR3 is TGTGCCAGCACCGGGCGGGTTTCAGAGGAAAAACTGTTTTTT. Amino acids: CASTGRVSEEKLFF.

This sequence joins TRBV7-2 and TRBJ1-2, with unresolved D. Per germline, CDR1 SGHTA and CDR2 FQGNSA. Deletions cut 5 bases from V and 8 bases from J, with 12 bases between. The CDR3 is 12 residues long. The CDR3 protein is CASSPRHWGYTF. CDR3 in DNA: TGTGCCAGCAGCCCCCGGCATTGGGGCTACACCTTC.

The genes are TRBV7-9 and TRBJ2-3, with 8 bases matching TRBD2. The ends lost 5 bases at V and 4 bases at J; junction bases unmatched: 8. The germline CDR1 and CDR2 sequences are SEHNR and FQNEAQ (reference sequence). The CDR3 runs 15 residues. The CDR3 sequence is CASSPWQRESDTQYF. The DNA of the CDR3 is TGTGCCAGCAGCCCATGGCAGCGGGAGTCAGATACGCAGTATTTT.

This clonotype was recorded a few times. CDR3 loop: CATSDPGQVQETQYF. In DNA, the CDR3 is TGTGCCACCAGTGACCCTGGGCAGGTCCAAGAGACCCAGTACTTC. The genes are TRBV24-1 and TRBJ2-5; D not certain. The CDR3 loop spans 15 amino acids. Germline CDR1 KGHDR, CDR2 SFDVKD. The germline V and J ends were trimmed by 4 bases and 1 base, with 12 bases remaining between them.

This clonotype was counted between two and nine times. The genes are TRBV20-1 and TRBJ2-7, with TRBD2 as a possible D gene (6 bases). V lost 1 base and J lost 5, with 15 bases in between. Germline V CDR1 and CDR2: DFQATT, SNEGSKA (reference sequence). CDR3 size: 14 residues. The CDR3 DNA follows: TGCAGTGCTAGAGCCGGTCGAGGGGAGGACGAGCAGTACTTC. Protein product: CSARAGRGEDEQYF.

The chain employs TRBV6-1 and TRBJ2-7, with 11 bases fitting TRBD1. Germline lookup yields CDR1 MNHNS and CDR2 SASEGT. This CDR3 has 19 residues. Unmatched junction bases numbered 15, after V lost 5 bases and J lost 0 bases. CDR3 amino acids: CASSPEGQGVFPGSYEQYF. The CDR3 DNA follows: TGTGCCAGCAGTCCGGAGGGACAGGGGGTTTTCCCTGGCTCCTACGAGCAGTACTTC.

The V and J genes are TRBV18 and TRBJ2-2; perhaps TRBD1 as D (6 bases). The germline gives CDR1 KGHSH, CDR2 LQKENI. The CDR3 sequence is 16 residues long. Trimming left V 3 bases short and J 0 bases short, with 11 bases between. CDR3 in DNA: TGTGCCAGCTCACCTCAGGGGACCACGAACACCGGGGAGCTGTTTTTT. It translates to CASSPQGTTNTGELFF.

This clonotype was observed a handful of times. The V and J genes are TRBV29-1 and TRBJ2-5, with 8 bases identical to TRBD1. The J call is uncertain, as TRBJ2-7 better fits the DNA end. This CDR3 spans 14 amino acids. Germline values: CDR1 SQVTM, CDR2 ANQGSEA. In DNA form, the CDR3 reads TGCAGCGTCTCAGGGGGCGCGGAAGCCTACGAGCAGTACTTC. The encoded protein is CSVSGGAEAYEQYF.

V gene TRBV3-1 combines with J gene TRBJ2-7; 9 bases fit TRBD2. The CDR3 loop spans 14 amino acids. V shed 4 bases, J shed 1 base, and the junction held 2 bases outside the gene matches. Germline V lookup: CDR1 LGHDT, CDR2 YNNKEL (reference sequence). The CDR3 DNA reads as TGTGCCAGCAGCCCTAGCGGGGCATCCTACGAGCAGTACTTC. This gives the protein CASSPSGASYEQYF.

DNA of the CDR3: TGTGCCAGTAGAGGACAGGGGGCAAATAATGAGCAGTTCTTC. Translation: CASRGQGANNEQFF. V usage is TRBV19 and J usage is TRBJ2-1; 11 bases map to TRBD1. With 6 bases clipped from V and 7 bases from J, the junction kept 5 bases outside the gene matches. CDR1 LNHDA and CDR2 SQIVND come from the germline V gene (reference sequence). The CDR3 contains 14 residues.

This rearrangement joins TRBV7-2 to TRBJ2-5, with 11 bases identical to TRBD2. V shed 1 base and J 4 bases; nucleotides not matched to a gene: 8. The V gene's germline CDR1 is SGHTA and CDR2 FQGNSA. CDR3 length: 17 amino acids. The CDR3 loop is CASSLVASGGQGETQYF. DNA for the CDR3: TGTGCCAGCAGCTTAGTGGCTAGCGGGGGGCAGGGAGAGACCCAGTACTTC. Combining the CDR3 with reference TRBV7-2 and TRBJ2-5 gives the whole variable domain GAGVSQSPSNKVTEKGKDVELRCDPISGHTALYWYRQSLGQGLEFLIYFQGNSAPDKSGLPSDRFSAERTGGSVSTLTIQRTQQEDSAVYLCASSLVASGGQGETQYFGPGTRLLVL.

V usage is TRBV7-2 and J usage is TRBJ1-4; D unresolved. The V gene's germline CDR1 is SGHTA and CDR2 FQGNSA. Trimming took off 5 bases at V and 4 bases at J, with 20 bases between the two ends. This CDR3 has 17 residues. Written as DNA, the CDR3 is TGTGCCAGCAGCGCTATACGGAGAATGGACGGTAATGAAAAACTGTTTTTT. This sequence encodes CASSAIRRMDGNEKLFF.

The CDR3: CASSQVPSGPYEQYF. CDR3 nucleotide sequence: TGCGCCAGCAGCCAAGTCCCTAGCGGGCCCTACGAGCAGTACTTC. The V call is TRBV4-1, the J call TRBJ2-1, with 8 bases fitting TRBD2. Judging by the DNA end, TRBJ2-7 fits better; the J call may be wrong. This CDR3 spans 15 amino acids. The germline gives CDR1 MGHRA, CDR2 YSYEKL.

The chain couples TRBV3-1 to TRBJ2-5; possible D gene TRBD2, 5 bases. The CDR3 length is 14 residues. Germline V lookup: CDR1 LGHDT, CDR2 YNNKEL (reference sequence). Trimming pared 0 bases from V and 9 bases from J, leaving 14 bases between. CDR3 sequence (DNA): TGTGCCAGCAGCCAAGAGGGAGCGAAGGACGCCCAGTACTTC. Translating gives CASSQEGAKDAQYF.

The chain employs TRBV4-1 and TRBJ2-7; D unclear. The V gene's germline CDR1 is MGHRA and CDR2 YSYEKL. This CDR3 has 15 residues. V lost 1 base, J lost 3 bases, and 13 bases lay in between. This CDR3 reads CASSQVGQHNYEQYF. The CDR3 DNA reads TGCGCCAGCAGCCAAGTCGGGCAACATAACTACGAGCAGTACTTC.

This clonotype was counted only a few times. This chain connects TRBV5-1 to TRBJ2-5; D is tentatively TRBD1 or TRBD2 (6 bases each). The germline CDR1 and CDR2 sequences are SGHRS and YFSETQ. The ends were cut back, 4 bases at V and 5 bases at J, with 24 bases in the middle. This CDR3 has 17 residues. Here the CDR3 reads CASSAGVGGKRIETQYF. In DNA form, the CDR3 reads TGCGCCAGCAGCGCAGGGGTGGGGGGCAAAAGGATTGAGACCCAGTACTTC.